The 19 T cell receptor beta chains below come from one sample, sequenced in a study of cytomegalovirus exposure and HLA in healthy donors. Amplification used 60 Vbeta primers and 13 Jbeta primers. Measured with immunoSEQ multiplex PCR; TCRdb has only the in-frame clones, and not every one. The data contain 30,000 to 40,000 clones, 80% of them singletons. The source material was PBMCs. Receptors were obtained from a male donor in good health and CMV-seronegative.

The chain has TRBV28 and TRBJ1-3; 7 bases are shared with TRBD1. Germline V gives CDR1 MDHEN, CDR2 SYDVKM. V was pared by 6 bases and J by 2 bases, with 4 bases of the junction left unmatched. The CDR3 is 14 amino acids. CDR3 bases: TGTGCCAGCAGCGCAGGGGGTCCTGGAAACACCATATATTTT. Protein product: CASSAGGPGNTIYF. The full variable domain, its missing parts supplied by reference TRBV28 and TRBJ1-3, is DVKVTQSSRYLVKRTGEKVFLECVQDMDHENMFWYRQDPGLGLRLIYFSYDVKMKEKGDIPEGYSVSREKKERFSLILESASTNQTSMYLCASSAGGPGNTIYFGEGSWLTVV.

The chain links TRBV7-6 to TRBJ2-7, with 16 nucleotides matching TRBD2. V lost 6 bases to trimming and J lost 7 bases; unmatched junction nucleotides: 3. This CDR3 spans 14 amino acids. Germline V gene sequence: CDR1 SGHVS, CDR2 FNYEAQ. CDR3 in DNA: TGTGCCAGCAGGGCGGGACTAGCGGGAGGGGAGCAGTACTTC. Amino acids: CASRAGLAGGEQYF.

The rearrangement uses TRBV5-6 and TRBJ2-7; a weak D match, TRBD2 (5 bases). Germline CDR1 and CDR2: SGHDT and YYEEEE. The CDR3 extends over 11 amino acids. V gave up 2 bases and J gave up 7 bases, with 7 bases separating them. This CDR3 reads CASSFSGEQYF. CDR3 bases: TGTGCCAGCAGCTTCTCGGGGGAGCAGTACTTC.

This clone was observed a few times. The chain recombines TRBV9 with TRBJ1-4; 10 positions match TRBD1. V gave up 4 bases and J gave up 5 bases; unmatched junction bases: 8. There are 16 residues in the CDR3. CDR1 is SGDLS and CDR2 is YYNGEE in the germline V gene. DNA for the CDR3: TGTGCCAGCAGCCCGAGTCCGGGACAGGGGAATGAAAAACTGTTTTTT. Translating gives CASSPSPGQGNEKLFF.

The CDR3 region is CASSEALRKNIQYF. CDR3 nucleotide sequence: TGTGCCAGCAGTGAAGCGCTCAGGAAAAACATTCAGTACTTC. The chain is built from TRBV6-1 and TRBJ2-4; no firm D call. Germline loops: CDR1 MNHNS, CDR2 SASEGT. Trimming cost V 0 bases and J 4 bases, with 7 bases left between them. The CDR3 totals 14 residues.

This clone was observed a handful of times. CDR3: CASSQDRGSGREQFF. Written as DNA, the CDR3 is TGCGCCAGCAGCCAAGATAGGGGTAGCGGCCGAGAGCAGTTCTTC. The chain uses TRBV4-3 and TRBJ2-1; D is perhaps TRBD2 (6 bases). The CDR3 runs 15 residues. The V and J ends lost 0 bases and 10 bases respectively, with 16 bases between them. CDR1 is LGHNA and CDR2 is YSLEER in the germline V gene.

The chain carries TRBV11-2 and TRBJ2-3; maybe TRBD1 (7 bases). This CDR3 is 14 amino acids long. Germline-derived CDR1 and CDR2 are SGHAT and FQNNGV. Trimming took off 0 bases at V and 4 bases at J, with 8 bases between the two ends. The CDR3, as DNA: TGTGCCAGCAGCTTAGACAGGGGGGCAGATACGCAGTATTTT. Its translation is CASSLDRGADTQYF.

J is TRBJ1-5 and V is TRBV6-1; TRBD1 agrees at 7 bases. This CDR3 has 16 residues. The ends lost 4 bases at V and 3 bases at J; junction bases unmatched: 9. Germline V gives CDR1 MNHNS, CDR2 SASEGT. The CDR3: CASSAQGGVNNQPQHF. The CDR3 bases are TGTGCCAGCAGTGCCCAGGGGGGTGTTAACAATCAGCCCCAGCATTTT.

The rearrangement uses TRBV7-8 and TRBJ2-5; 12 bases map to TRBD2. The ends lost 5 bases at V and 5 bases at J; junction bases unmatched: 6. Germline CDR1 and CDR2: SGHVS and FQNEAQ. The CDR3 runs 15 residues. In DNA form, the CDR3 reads TGTGCCAGCAGCATTCGGACTAGCGGGGTTGAGACCCAGTACTTC. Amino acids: CASSIRTSGVETQYF. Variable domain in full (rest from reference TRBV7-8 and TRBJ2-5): GAGVSQSPRYKVAKRGQDVALRCDPISGHVSLFWYQQALGQGPEFLTYFQNEAQLDKSGLPSDRFFAERPEGSVSTLKIQRTQQEDSAVYLCASSIRTSGVETQYFGPGTRLLVL.

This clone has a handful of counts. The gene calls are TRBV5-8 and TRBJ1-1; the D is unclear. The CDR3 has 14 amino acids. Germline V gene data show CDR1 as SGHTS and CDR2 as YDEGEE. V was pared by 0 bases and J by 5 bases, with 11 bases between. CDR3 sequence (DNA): TGTGCCAGCAGCTTGGGCCAGATGGAGACTGAAGCTTTCTTT. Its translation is CASSLGQMETEAFF.

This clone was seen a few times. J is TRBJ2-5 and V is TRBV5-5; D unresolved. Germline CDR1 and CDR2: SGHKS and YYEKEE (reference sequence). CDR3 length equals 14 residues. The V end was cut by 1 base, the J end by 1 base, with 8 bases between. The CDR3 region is CASSLRASQETQYF. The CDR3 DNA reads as TGTGCCAGCAGCTTGCGAGCCTCCCAAGAGACCCAGTACTTC.

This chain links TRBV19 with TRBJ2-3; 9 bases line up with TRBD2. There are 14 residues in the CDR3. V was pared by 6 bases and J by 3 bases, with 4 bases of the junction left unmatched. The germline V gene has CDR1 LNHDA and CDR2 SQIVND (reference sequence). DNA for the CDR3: TGTGCCAGTAGCAGCGGGGGGTATACAGATACGCAGTATTTT. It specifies CASSSGGYTDTQYF. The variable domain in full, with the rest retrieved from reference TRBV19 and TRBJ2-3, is DGGITQSPKYLFRKEGQNVTLSCEQNLNHDAMYWYRQDPGQGLRLIYYSQIVNDFQKGDIAEGYSVSREKKESFPLTVTSAQKNPTAFYLCASSSGGYTDTQYFGPGTRLTVL.

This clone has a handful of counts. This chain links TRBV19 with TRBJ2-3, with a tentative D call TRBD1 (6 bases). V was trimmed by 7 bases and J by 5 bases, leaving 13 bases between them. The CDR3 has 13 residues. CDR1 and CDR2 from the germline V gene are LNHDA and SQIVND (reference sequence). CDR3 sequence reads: CASMIRGQDTQYF. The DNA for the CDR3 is TGTGCCAGTATGATCAGGGGTCAAGATACGCAGTATTTT.

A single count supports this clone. This CDR3 reads CASSSWDSSSYEQYF. CDR3 DNA sequence: TGCGCCAGCAGCTCCTGGGACAGCAGCTCCTACGAGCAGTACTTC. The rearrangement links TRBV5-1 to TRBJ2-7; 7 nucleotides align to TRBD1. The CDR3 length is 15 residues. With V trimmed by 3 bases and J by 0 bases, 6 bases remained unmatched. Germline V CDR1 and CDR2: SGHRS, YFSETQ.

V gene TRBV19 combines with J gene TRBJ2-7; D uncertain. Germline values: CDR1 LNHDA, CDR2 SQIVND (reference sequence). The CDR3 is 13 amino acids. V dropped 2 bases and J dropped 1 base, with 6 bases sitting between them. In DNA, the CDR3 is TGTGCCAGTAGTATACATACATCCTACGAGCAGTACTTC. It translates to CASSIHTSYEQYF.

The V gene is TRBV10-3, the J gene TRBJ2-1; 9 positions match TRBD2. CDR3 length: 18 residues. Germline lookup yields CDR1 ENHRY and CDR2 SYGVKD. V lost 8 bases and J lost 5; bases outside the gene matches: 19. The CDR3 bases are TGTGCCATCGGAGGTCCCCTGGGTAGCGGGAGCTCGAACAATGAGCAGTTCTTC. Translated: CAIGGPLGSGSSNNEQFF.

CDR3 amino acids: CASSQVPTGATNEKLFF. CDR3 sequence (DNA): TGCGCCAGCAGCCAAGTCCCCACAGGAGCAACTAATGAAAAACTGTTTTTT. This chain links TRBV4-3 with TRBJ1-4; possibly TRBD1 for D (5 bases). The ends were cut back, 1 base at V and 0 bases at J, with 12 bases in the middle. This CDR3 has 17 residues. Germline CDR1 and CDR2: LGHNA and YSLEER.

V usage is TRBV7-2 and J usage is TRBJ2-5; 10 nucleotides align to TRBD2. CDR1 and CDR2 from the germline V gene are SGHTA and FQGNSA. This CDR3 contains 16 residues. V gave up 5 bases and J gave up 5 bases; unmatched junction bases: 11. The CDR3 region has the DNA TGTGCCAGCAGCGAATACACTAGCGGGAATTATGAGACCCAGTACTTC. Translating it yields CASSEYTSGNYETQYF.

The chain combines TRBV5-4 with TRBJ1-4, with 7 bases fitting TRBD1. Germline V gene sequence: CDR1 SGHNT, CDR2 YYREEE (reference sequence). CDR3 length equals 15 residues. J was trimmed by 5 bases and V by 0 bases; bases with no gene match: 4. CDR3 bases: TGTGCCAGCAGCTTGGACGGGACAGTAAATGAAAAACTGTTTTTT. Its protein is CASSLDGTVNEKLFF.